One and the same sample provided the 30 T cell receptor beta chains below, sequenced in a study of T cell responses to AZD1222 COVID-19 vaccine. Repertoires were generated with immunoSEQ multiplex PCR, while TCRdb's copy carries only in-frame clones and drops some. The sample lists around 140,000 clones, over 90% occurring once. Sequencing used peripheral blood, obtained on day 0 of AZD1222 vaccination. All receptors come from an adult in good health.

This clone came up once. V is TRBV18 and J is TRBJ1-1, with unresolved D. Trimming took off 2 bases at V and 5 bases at J, with 15 bases between the two ends. There are 15 residues in the CDR3. Germline V gives CDR1 KGHSH, CDR2 LQKENI. CDR3 sequence (DNA): TGTGCCAGCTCACCAGGGTGGGAGGCTGGAACTGAAGCTTTCTTT. Protein sequence: CASSPGWEAGTEAFF.

This clone appeared a few times. The rearrangement uses TRBV4-1 and TRBJ1-4; D remains ambiguous. Trimming took 1 base from V and 9 from J, leaving 15 bases between them. Germline CDR1 MGHRA, CDR2 YSYEKL. This CDR3 is 15 amino acids long. The CDR3 spells CASSQVTPTGKKLFF. The CDR3 DNA is TGCGCCAGCAGCCAAGTCACCCCCACGGGGAAAAAACTGTTTTTT.

This clone is a singleton in its sample. The V call is TRBV6-5, the J call TRBJ1-2; 8 bases are shared with TRBD1. Unmatched junction bases numbered 6, after V lost 2 bases and J lost 4 bases. The CDR3 loop spans 15 amino acids. Germline CDR1 reads MNHEY; CDR2 reads SVGAGI. The CDR3 reads CASSYGPTGVYGYTF. The CDR3 nucleotides are TGTGCCAGCAGTTACGGCCCGACAGGGGTCTATGGCTACACCTTC.

The chain has TRBV3-1 (or the pseudogene TRBV3-2) and TRBJ2-7, with D maybe TRBD2 (5 bases). V was cut by 3 bases and J by 2 bases, with 11 bases left in between. Germline lookup yields CDR1 LGHDT and CDR2 YNNKEL (reference sequence). CDR3 size: 14 residues. The CDR3 spells CASSHSDSPYEQYF. CDR3 DNA: TGTGCCAGCAGCCATTCGGACTCCCCCTACGAGCAGTACTTC.

This sequence joins TRBV6-1 and TRBJ1-2; no firm D call. V lost 3 bases to trimming and J lost 0 bases, with 23 bases between them. Germline V gene sequence: CDR1 MNHNS, CDR2 SASEGT. The CDR3 has 19 amino acids. CDR3 bases: TGTGCCAGCAGTGATTTTATTAGAAGGTCGGCAGAGGCTAACTATGGCTACACCTTC. Its translation: CASSDFIRRSAEANYGYTF.

This chain uses TRBV29-1 with TRBJ2-2; tentatively, D is TRBD1 (5 bases). Germline V gives CDR1 SQVTM, CDR2 ANQGSEA. Trimming took 7 bases from V and 0 from J, leaving 9 bases between them. The CDR3 loop spans 13 amino acids. CDR3 protein: CSGRQSNTGELFF. Here the CDR3 DNA reads TGCAGCGGACGACAGTCGAACACCGGGGAGCTGTTTTTT.

The chain couples TRBV11-3 to TRBJ2-1, with D maybe TRBD2 (7 bases). Trimming removed 1 base from V and 5 bases from J, with 21 bases in between. The CDR3 has 18 amino acids. CDR1 SGHNT and CDR2 YENEEA come from the germline V gene. The CDR3 nucleotides are TGTGCCAGCAGCTTAGGGCTTACGGGGGGCCATTCCGACAATGAGCAGTTCTTC. Translated: CASSLGLTGGHSDNEQFF.

This chain joins TRBV7-9 and TRBJ1-2; the D gene is possibly TRBD1 (5 bases). Germline values: CDR1 SEHNR, CDR2 FQNEAQ (reference sequence). The CDR3 is 18 residues long. V lost 5 bases to trimming and J lost 8 bases, with 30 bases between them. The CDR3, as DNA: TGTGCCAGCAGCCTAACCTTTTGGGACCATCCGCGAGCAGGGGGCTACACCTTC. Translated: CASSLTFWDHPRAGGYTF.

This chain connects TRBV27 to TRBJ2-5; 8 bases are a match to TRBD1. V lost 5 bases to trimming and J lost 1 base; unmatched junction nucleotides: 3. Germline-derived CDR1 and CDR2 are MNHEY and SMNVEV (reference sequence). This CDR3 spans 14 amino acids. CDR3 residues: CASSRTGFQETQYF. CDR3 DNA: TGTGCCAGCAGTCGGACAGGGTTCCAAGAGACCCAGTACTTC.

The V call is TRBV30, the J call TRBJ1-6, with no clear D. V was trimmed by 3 bases and J by 5 bases, leaving 23 bases between them. Germline CDR1 reads GTSNPN; CDR2 reads SVGIG (reference sequence). The CDR3 sequence is 18 residues long. The CDR3 DNA sequence: TGTGCCTGGAGGGAAGCCGGCTCCGCTGGCGCCCATAATTCACCCCTCCACTTT. It yields the protein CAWREAGSAGAHNSPLHF. Together with reference TRBV30 and TRBJ1-6, the CDR3 gives the full variable domain: SQTIHQWPATLVQPVGSPLSLECTVEGTSNPNLYWYRQAAGRGLQLLFYSVGIGQISSEVPQNLSASRPQDRQFILSSKKLLLSDSGFYLCAWREAGSAGAHNSPLHFGNGTRLTVT.

This clone was seen just once. The genes are TRBV29-1 and TRBJ1-2; perhaps TRBD1 as D (5 bases). The germline gives CDR1 SQVTM, CDR2 ANQGSEA. V lost 6 bases and J lost 8, with 10 bases in between. The CDR3 covers 10 residues. In DNA, the CDR3 is TGCAGCGTCTGGGGGGACGGCTACACCTTC. Protein product: CSVWGDGYTF.

J is TRBJ2-2 and V is TRBV9, with D unresolved. Trimming removed 0 bases from V and 0 bases from J, with 9 bases in between. CDR3 length: 16 residues. Per germline, CDR1 SGDLS and CDR2 YYNGEE. The CDR3 sequence is CASSVVRFPNTGELFF. The CDR3 DNA reads as TGTGCCAGCAGCGTAGTTCGTTTTCCGAACACCGGGGAGCTGTTTTTT.

The genes are TRBV27 and TRBJ1-2; TRBD1 is a possible D gene (5 bases). Between the trimmed V and J ends, which lost 0 bases and 4 bases, there was a span of 12 bases. Per germline, CDR1 MNHEY and CDR2 SMNVEV (reference sequence). CDR3 size: 15 residues. CDR3 sequence reads: CASSLSQGTIYGYTF. The CDR3 nucleotides are TGTGCCAGCAGTTTATCGCAAGGGACGATCTATGGCTACACCTTC.

As regards this clone: The junction shows a germline mismatch at one end, possibly a read error. This rearrangement joins TRBV4-2 to TRBJ1-4, with D uncertain. The CDR3 contains 16 residues. Per germline, CDR1 LGHNA and CDR2 YNFKEQ. The CDR3 sequence is CASSHHSQAGDEKLFF. CDR3 DNA sequence: TGTGCCAGCAGCCATCACTCGCAGGCAGGAGATGAGAAACTGTTTTTT.

The gene calls are TRBV30 and TRBJ1-3, with a tentative D call TRBD1 (6 bases). The V gene lost 1 base and the J gene lost 4 bases, with 17 bases spanning the gap. CDR3 length equals 16 residues. Germline V gene lookup returns CDR1 GTSNPN and CDR2 SVGIG (reference sequence). The CDR3 loop is CAWSAGGGGLGNTIYF. The CDR3 DNA reads TGTGCCTGGAGTGCCGGGGGTGGGGGGCTCGGAAACACCATATATTTT.

The gene calls are TRBV12-3 or TRBV12-4 and TRBJ1-1, with D tentatively TRBD1 (6 bases). Trimming pared 5 bases from V and 10 bases from J, leaving 14 bases between. The CDR3 has 12 amino acids. The CDR3 nucleotides are TGTGCCAGCAGTCCAACAGGGCGGGGAGCTTTCTTT. Translated: CASSPTGRGAFF.

The chain is built from TRBV19 and TRBJ2-6; TRBD1 or TRBD2 may be the D gene (5 bases each). Per the germline V gene, CDR1 is LNHDA and CDR2 is SQIVND (reference sequence). This CDR3 has 16 amino acids. The V end lost 7 bases, the J end lost 2 bases, and 15 bases lay between the germline ends. CDR3 region: CASISRLGPGANVLTF. CDR3 nucleotide sequence: TGTGCCAGTATAAGCAGGTTGGGACCTGGGGCCAACGTCCTGACTTTC.

The rearrangement joins TRBV5-4 to TRBJ2-3; TRBD2 aligns across 14 bases. V shed 2 bases, J shed 7 bases, and the junction held 12 bases outside the gene matches. The CDR3 is 18 residues long. CDR1 and CDR2 (germline): SGHNT, YYREEE (reference sequence). The CDR3 DNA reads as TGTGCCAGCAGCTTCCCCAGAGAGACTAGCGGGAGGGCAAATACGCAGTATTTT. Translating gives CASSFPRETSGRANTQYF.

The J gene is TRBJ2-7, the V gene TRBV5-1; D not certain. CDR3 length equals 12 residues. The V gene's germline CDR1 is SGHRS and CDR2 YFSETQ. V dropped 4 bases and J dropped 3 bases, with 8 bases sitting between them. In nucleotides, the CDR3 is TGCGCCAGCAGCCCTGGTAACTACGAGCAGTACTTC. It codes for CASSPGNYEQYF.

The chain links TRBV28 to TRBJ1-6, with D uncertain. The length of the CDR3 is 14 residues. The V end lost 7 bases, the J end lost 6 bases, and 13 bases lay between the germline ends. The germline V gene has CDR1 MDHEN and CDR2 SYDVKM. The CDR3 coding sequence is TGTGCCAGCAATTTGGGATCCCTTAATTCACCCCTCCACTTT. Protein: CASNLGSLNSPLHF. The complete variable domain, with remaining parts taken from reference TRBV28 and TRBJ1-6, reads DVKVTQSSRYLVKRTGEKVFLECVQDMDHENMFWYRQDPGLGLRLIYFSYDVKMKEKGDIPEGYSVSREKKERFSLILESASTNQTSMYLCASNLGSLNSPLHFGNGTRLTVT.

This chain links TRBV11-2 with TRBJ2-7; weak D call: TRBD2 (6 bases). The ends were cut back, 0 bases at V and 0 bases at J, with 9 bases in the middle. CDR3 length: 15 residues. Germline V gene data show CDR1 as SGHAT and CDR2 as FQNNGV. CDR3 sequence reads: CASSLDGRDSYEQYF. The CDR3 coding sequence is TGTGCCAGCAGCTTAGATGGGCGGGACTCCTACGAGCAGTACTTC.

The V and J genes are TRBV6-4 and TRBJ2-3, with D hard to call. The germline V and J ends were trimmed by 2 bases and 2 bases, with 8 bases remaining between them. Germline loops: CDR1 MRHNA, CDR2 SNTAGT. This CDR3 is built from 14 residues. DNA for the CDR3: TGTGCCAGCAGTGACGGGCTACCCACAGATACGCAGTATTTT. It codes for CASSDGLPTDTQYF.

The chain combines TRBV6-5 with TRBJ1-2, with 9 positions matching TRBD1. This CDR3 is built from 13 residues. V trimming: 4 bases; J trimming: 4 bases; junction bases outside the gene matches: 1. Germline V CDR1 and CDR2: MNHEY, SVGAGI. This CDR3 reads CASSLTGGYGYTF. For the CDR3, the DNA is TGTGCCAGCAGTTTGACAGGGGGCTATGGCTACACCTTC.

The gene calls are TRBV5-1 and TRBJ1-2; TRBD1 agrees at 8 bases. V was clipped by 3 bases and J by 8 bases; unmatched bases: 18. The CDR3 totals 17 residues. Germline V gene data show CDR1 as SGHRS and CDR2 as YFSETQ. In DNA, the CDR3 is TGCGCCAGCAGCTCTAGATATATTAAGACAGGGGAGAACGGCTACACCTTC. This gives the protein CASSSRYIKTGENGYTF.

The chain couples TRBV7-8 to TRBJ2-3; tentatively, D is TRBD1 or TRBD2 (5 bases each). V lost 7 bases to trimming and J lost 2 bases, with 16 bases between them. The germline V gene encodes CDR1 SGHVS and CDR2 FQNEAQ. The CDR3 sequence is 15 residues long. The chain's CDR3 is CASIDGRGPTDTQYF. Here the CDR3 DNA reads TGTGCCAGCATAGACGGTCGGGGCCCCACAGATACGCAGTATTTT. Together with reference TRBV7-8 and TRBJ2-3, the CDR3 gives the full variable domain: GAGVSQSPRYKVAKRGQDVALRCDPISGHVSLFWYQQALGQGPEFLTYFQNEAQLDKSGLPSDRFFAERPEGSVSTLKIQRTQQEDSAVYLCASIDGRGPTDTQYFGPGTRLTVL.

The sample holds one count of this clone. The V and J genes are TRBV3-1 (or the pseudogene TRBV3-2) and TRBJ2-5; D is unclear. The CDR3 runs 12 residues. Germline CDR1 and CDR2: LGHDT and YNNKEL (reference sequence). The V end lost 4 bases, the J end lost 0 bases, and 3 bases lay between the germline ends. DNA of the CDR3: TGTGCCAGCAGCCCGTACCAAGAGACCCAGTACTTC. Its translation: CASSPYQETQYF.

The chain joins TRBV6-5 to TRBJ1-2; 7 bases map to TRBD1. Germline lookup yields CDR1 MNHEY and CDR2 SVGAGI. The junction had 10 bases not matched to a gene; V was cut back by 4 bases and J by 5 bases. The CDR3 consists of 15 residues. The CDR3 spells CASSSRQGLGYGYTF. CDR3 coding DNA: TGTGCCAGCAGTTCCAGACAGGGCCTAGGATATGGCTACACCTTC.

The chain employs TRBV28 and TRBJ1-2; D gene unclear. The CDR3 is 14 amino acids. CDR1 and CDR2 (germline): MDHEN, SYDVKM. Trimming removed 2 bases from V and 2 bases from J, with 9 bases in between. The CDR3 spells CASSLGGANYGYTF. In DNA, the CDR3 is TGTGCCAGCAGTTTAGGTGGTGCCAACTATGGCTACACCTTC.

The chain combines TRBV11-1 with TRBJ1-3; unclear D gene. Trimming removed 4 bases from V and 5 bases from J, with 6 bases in between. Germline-derived CDR1 and CDR2 are SGHAT and FQDESV (reference sequence). The length of the CDR3 is 12 residues. The DNA of the CDR3 is TGTGCCAGCAGCTCGAGCAGAAACACCATATATTTT. Its protein product is CASSSSRNTIYF.

The rearrangement joins TRBV3-1 (or the pseudogene TRBV3-2) to TRBJ2-7; 10 nucleotides agree with TRBD2. The junction had 4 bases not matched to a gene; V was cut back by 4 bases and J by 4 bases. CDR3 size: 14 residues. The germline V gene has CDR1 LGHDT and CDR2 YNNKEL (reference sequence). CDR3 sequence (DNA): TGTGCCAGCAGCCTCGAGCGGGAGGGTTACGAGCAGTACTTC. Residues: CASSLEREGYEQYF.